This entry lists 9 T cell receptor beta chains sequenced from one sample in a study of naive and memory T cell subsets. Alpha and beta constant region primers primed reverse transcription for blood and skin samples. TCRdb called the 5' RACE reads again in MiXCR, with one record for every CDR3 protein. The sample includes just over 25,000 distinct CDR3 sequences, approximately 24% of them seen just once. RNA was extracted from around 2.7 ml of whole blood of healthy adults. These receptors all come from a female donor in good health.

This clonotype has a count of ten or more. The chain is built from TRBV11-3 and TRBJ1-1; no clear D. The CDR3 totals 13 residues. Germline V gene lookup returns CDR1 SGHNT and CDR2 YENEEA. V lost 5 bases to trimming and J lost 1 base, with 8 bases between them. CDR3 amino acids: CASSMTENTEAFF. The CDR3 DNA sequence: TGTGCCAGCAGCATGACGGAGAACACTGAAGCTTTCTTT.

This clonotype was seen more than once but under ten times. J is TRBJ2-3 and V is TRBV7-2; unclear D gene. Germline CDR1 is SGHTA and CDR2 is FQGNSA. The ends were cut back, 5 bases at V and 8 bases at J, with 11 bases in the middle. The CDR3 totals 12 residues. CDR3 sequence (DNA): TGTGCCAGCAGCGAACAAAGGGCTACGCAGTATTTT. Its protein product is CASSEQRATQYF.

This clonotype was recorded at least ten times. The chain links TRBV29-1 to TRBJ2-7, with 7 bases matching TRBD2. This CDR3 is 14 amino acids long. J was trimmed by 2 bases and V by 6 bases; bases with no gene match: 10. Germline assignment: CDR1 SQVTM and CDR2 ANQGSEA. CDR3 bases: TGCAGCGTCCGAGGGGAGGGGACCCCCTACGAGCAGTACTTC. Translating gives CSVRGEGTPYEQYF.

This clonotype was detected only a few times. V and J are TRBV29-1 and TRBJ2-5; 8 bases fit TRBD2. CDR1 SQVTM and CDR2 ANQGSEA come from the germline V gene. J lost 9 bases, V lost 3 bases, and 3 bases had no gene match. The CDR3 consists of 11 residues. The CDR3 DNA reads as TGCAGCGTTGACGGGACTAGGGCCCAGTACTTC. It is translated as CSVDGTRAQYF.

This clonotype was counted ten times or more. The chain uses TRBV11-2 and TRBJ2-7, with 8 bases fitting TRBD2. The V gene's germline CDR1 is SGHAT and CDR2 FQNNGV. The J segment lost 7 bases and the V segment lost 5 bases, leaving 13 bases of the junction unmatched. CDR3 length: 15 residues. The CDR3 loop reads CASSLQAGATLEQYF. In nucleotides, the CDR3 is TGTGCCAGCAGCCTTCAAGCGGGAGCTACGCTAGAGCAGTACTTC.

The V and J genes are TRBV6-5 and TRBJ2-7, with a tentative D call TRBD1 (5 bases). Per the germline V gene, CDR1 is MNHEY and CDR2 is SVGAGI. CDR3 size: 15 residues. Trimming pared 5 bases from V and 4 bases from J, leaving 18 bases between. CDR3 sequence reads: CASSLTGRWGYEQYF. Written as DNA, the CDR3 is TGTGCCAGCAGTCTTACAGGTCGGTGGGGATACGAGCAGTACTTC.

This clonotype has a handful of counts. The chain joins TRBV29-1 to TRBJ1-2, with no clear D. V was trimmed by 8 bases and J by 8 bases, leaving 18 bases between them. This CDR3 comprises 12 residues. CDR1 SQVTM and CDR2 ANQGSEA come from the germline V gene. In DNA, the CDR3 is TGCAGCCATAACCGGGCAGGCGGCGGCTACACCTTC. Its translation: CSHNRAGGGYTF.

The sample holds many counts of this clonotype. The CDR3 is CASSPDWSGKETQYF. In DNA form, the CDR3 reads TGTGCCAGCAGTCCAGATTGGAGCGGTAAAGAGACCCAGTACTTC. The V and J genes are TRBV27 and TRBJ2-5; a weak D match, TRBD2 (5 bases). The CDR3 is 15 amino acids. Per the germline V gene, CDR1 is MNHEY and CDR2 is SMNVEV (reference sequence). Trimming stripped 5 bases from V and 3 bases from J, with 16 bases between.

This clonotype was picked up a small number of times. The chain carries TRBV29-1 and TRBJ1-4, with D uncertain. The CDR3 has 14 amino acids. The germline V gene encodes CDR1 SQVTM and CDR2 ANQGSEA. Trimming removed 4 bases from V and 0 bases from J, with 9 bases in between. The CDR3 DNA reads TGCAGCGTTGCCGCCACGACAACTAATGAAAAACTGTTTTTT. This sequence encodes CSVAATTTNEKLFF.